This is a list of T cell receptor beta chains from one sample in a study of CD4+ T cells in melanoma. Clones were sequenced by immunoSEQ multiplex PCR, and TCRdb holds only the in-frame ones, with some missing. Here the sample spans 9,500 to 12,000 clones, about 72% being singletons. What was sequenced was cells from a culture (not recorded whether cultured in vitro). These receptors were taken from a human donor with melanoma. Each CDR3 is given with its conserved first and last residue. D genes are given only for firm matches. Not every row has a clone size; where given, it reads once, few, many or a size class.

CDR3 | DNA | J | D | size | V
CASSYVESEAFF | TGTGCCAGCAGTTACGTAGAAAGTGAAGCTTTCTTT | TRBJ1-1 | . | . | TRBV6-5
CASRPLQGAREKLFF | TGCGCCAGCAGGCCTCTACAGGGGGCTCGGGAAAAACTGTTTTTT | TRBJ1-4 | TRBD1 | . | TRBV10-2
CASSPLLRRSQETQYF | TGCGCCAGCAGCCCCCTCTTGCGGCGATCTCAAGAGACCCAGTACTTC | TRBJ2-5 | . | . | TRBV4-1
CASSMLSPGTTDYEQYF | TGTGCCAGTAGTATGCTCAGCCCCGGGACCACAGACTACGAGCAGTACTTC | TRBJ2-7 | . | few | TRBV19
CASSFRDSSSTYGYTF | TGTGCCAGCAGTTTTCGGGACTCCTCGTCGACTTATGGCTACACCTTC | TRBJ1-2 | . | few | TRBV6-5
CASSLYGTGGGDGYTF | TGCGCCAGCAGCCTCTACGGGACAGGGGGTGGGGATGGCTACACCTTC | TRBJ1-2 | TRBD1 | . | TRBV4-1
CASRSTGIFYEQYF | TGTGCCAGCAGATCGACAGGGATATTCTACGAGCAGTACTTC | TRBJ2-7 | TRBD1 | . | TRBV13
CASSESQYYEQYF | TGCGCCAGCAGTGAGTCTCAGTACTACGAGCAGTACTTC | TRBJ2-7 | . | . | TRBV10-1
CASSLGGQGGNYGYTF | TGTGCCAGCAGCTTAGGAGGACAGGGGGGAAACTATGGCTACACCTTC | TRBJ1-2 | TRBD1 | . | TRBV7-9
CASSPGTGKSYNEQFF | TGTGCCAGCAGCCCCGGGACAGGAAAATCCTACAATGAGCAGTTCTTC | TRBJ2-1 | TRBD1 | . | TRBV7-6
CASSGSRGTDTQYF | TGTGCCAGCTCAGGTTCTAGGGGCACAGATACGCAGTATTTT | TRBJ2-3 | . | . | TRBV18
CASREQGVLTEAFF | TGTGCCAGTAGGGAACAGGGGGTATTGACTGAAGCTTTCTTT | TRBJ1-1 | TRBD1 | once | TRBV19
CASSPGPGPESYEQYF | TGCGCCAGCAGCCCGGGGCCAGGGCCAGAGAGCTACGAGCAGTACTTC | TRBJ2-7 | . | . | TRBV5-1
CASSLMGTTNTGELFF | TGTGCCAGCAGCTTAATGGGGACGACGAACACCGGGGAGCTGTTTTTT | TRBJ2-2 | . | . | TRBV7-2
CASSPGGGMVEPQHF | TGTGCCAGCAGTCCAGGTGGGGGGATGGTGGAGCCCCAGCATTTT | TRBJ1-5 | . | . | TRBV25-1
CASSQRERRQPQHF | TGTGCCAGCAGTCAGAGGGAGCGGAGGCAGCCCCAGCATTTT | TRBJ1-5 | . | . | TRBV28
CASSLLDRGVYGYTF | TGTGCCAGCAGCTTACTGGACAGGGGAGTCTATGGCTACACCTTC | TRBJ1-2 | TRBD1 | . | TRBV13
CASTLTTRDPQHF | TGTGCCAGCACCCTTACGACGCGTGATCCCCAGCATTTT | TRBJ1-5 | . | once | TRBV7-2
CASSSKGQGSADTQYF | TGTGCCAGCAGCTCCAAGGGACAGGGAAGTGCAGATACGCAGTATTTT | TRBJ2-3 | TRBD1 | once | TRBV7-3
CASKRGYTGKKEGEAFF | TGTGCCAGCAAAAGGGGATACACAGGGAAAAAGGAGGGTGAAGCTTTCTTT | TRBJ1-1 | . | . | TRBV14
CATSSYNSPLHF | TGTGCCACGAGCTCCTATAATTCACCCCTCCACTTT | TRBJ1-6 | . | . | TRBV15
CASSPQNNQRFYGYTF | TGTGCCAGCAGCCCACAAAATAACCAGCGTTTCTATGGCTACACCTTC | TRBJ1-2 | . | . | TRBV11-1
CASSFRPNEKLFF | TGTGCCAGCAGTTTTAGGCCAAATGAAAAACTGTTTTTT | TRBJ1-4 | . | few | TRBV6-5
CASNFLRGNTEAFF | TGTGCCAGCAACTTCCTCAGGGGGAACACTGAAGCTTTCTTT | TRBJ1-1 | . | few | TRBV2
CASSHGTGPNSPLHF | TGCGCCAGCAGCCACGGGACAGGGCCTAATTCACCCCTCCACTTT | TRBJ1-6 | TRBD1 | . | TRBV5-1
CASSYHRSTEAFF | TGTGCCAGCAGTTACCATAGGAGCACTGAAGCTTTCTTT | TRBJ1-1 | . | . | TRBV6-6
CASSLDIMGRGGYTF | TGTGCCAGCAGCTTAGATATCATGGGACGAGGGGGCTACACCTTC | TRBJ1-2 | . | medium-sized | TRBV11-2
CSVPNTEAFF | TGCAGTGTCCCAAACACTGAAGCTTTCTTT | TRBJ1-1 | . | . | TRBV20-1
CASSLGASTDTQYF | TGCGCCAGCAGCTTGGGGGCTAGCACAGATACGCAGTATTTT | TRBJ2-3 | . | . | TRBV5-1
CASSARGTSGGASTDTQYF | TGTGCCAGTAGTGCCCGCGGGACTAGCGGGGGAGCTAGCACAGATACGCAGTATTTT | TRBJ2-3 | TRBD2 | . | TRBV19
CASSPIDVYNEQFF | TGCGCCAGCAGCCCTATCGACGTATACAATGAGCAGTTCTTC | TRBJ2-1 | . | . | TRBV4-1
CASSPPRVNTEAFF | TGTGCCAGTAGTCCTCCGAGGGTGAACACTGAAGCTTTCTTT | TRBJ1-1 | . | few | TRBV19
CASRTGDAGNTIYF | TGCGCCAGCAGGACAGGGGACGCTGGAAACACCATATATTTT | TRBJ1-3 | TRBD1 | . | TRBV5-1
CASSPGLSSYNSPLHF | TGTGCCAGCAGCCCCGGTCTGAGCTCCTATAATTCACCCCTCCACTTT | TRBJ1-6 | . | . | TRBV14
CASRRAGGPGETQYF | TGTGCCAGCAGGAGGGCGGGGGGGCCAGGAGAGACCCAGTACTTC | TRBJ2-5 | TRBD2 | . | TRBV6-1
CASSFRSGRGGTEAFF | TGTGCCAGCAGCTTTCGGTCGGGAAGAGGTGGCACTGAAGCTTTCTTT | TRBJ1-1 | . | medium-sized | TRBV11-2
CASSLWQYYNEQFF | TGTGCCAGCAGCTTATGGCAGTACTACAATGAGCAGTTCTTC | TRBJ2-1 | . | . | TRBV11-2
CASKGGAEFSGTDTQYF | TGTGCCAGCAAGGGGGGGGCCGAATTCTCAGGCACAGATACGCAGTATTTT | TRBJ2-3 | . | once | TRBV2
CSAGTSGGGPYEQYF | TGCAGCGCCGGGACTAGCGGGGGAGGGCCCTACGAGCAGTACTTC | TRBJ2-7 | TRBD2 | . | TRBV29-1
CATSPSNQPQHF | TGTGCCACCAGTCCTAGCAATCAGCCCCAGCATTTT | TRBJ1-5 | . | . | TRBV15
CASSITIWTPGETSLRPNYGYTF | TGTGCCAGTAGTATTACTATCTGGACGCCCGGTGAGACCAGCCTCCGCCCTAACTATGGCTACACCTTC | TRBJ1-2 | . | . | TRBV19
CASSLGLVRTGMNTEAFF | TGTGCCAGCAGCTTGGGCCTCGTCAGGACGGGAATGAACACTGAAGCTTTCTTT | TRBJ1-1 | . | . | TRBV7-9
CASSERRAAGELFF | TGTGCCAGCAGTGAAAGGAGGGCGGCCGGGGAGCTGTTTTTT | TRBJ2-2 | . | . | TRBV6-1
CASSLGHGEQYF | TGTGCCAGCAGCTTGGGGCACGGCGAGCAGTACTTC | TRBJ2-7 | . | . | TRBV7-8
CASSRGGTGGPPLHF | TGTGCCAGCAGTCGGGGGGGGACAGGGGGCCCACCCCTCCACTTT | TRBJ1-6 | TRBD1 | medium-sized | TRBV6-1
CASRPPTSNYGYTF | TGTGCCAGCCGGCCGCCGACTAGTAACTATGGCTACACCTTC | TRBJ1-2 | . | few | TRBV28
CASSSQGSREKLFF | TGTGCCAGCAGTTCCCAGGGATCCCGTGAAAAACTGTTTTTT | TRBJ1-4 | . | . | TRBV27
CASSRASGANVLTF | TGTGCCAGCTCACGCGCCTCTGGGGCCAACGTCCTGACTTTC | TRBJ2-6 | . | . | TRBV18
CASSLKRVVQETQYF | TGTGCCAGCAGCTTAAAGAGGGTGGTCCAAGAGACCCAGTACTTC | TRBJ2-5 | . | . | TRBV7-8
CASSVVSGFGSPLHF | TGTGCCAGCAGCGTAGTTTCCGGGTTTGGATCACCCCTCCACTTT | TRBJ1-6 | . | . | TRBV9
CASSLGQGTEQYF | TGCGCCAGCAGCTTGGGACAGGGGACCGAGCAGTACTTC | TRBJ2-7 | TRBD1 | . | TRBV5-1
CASIPFPGQGLSPQHF | TGTGCCAGCATCCCCTTTCCGGGACAGGGGTTATCGCCCCAGCATTTT | TRBJ1-5 | . | few | TRBV21-1
CASTPVGGPQETQYF | TGTGCTAGCACCCCCGTCGGGGGGCCCCAAGAGACCCAGTACTTC | TRBJ2-5 | . | . | TRBV7-7
CASSLLGGEATDTQYF | TGCGCCAGCAGCTTACTTGGCGGGGAAGCCACAGATACGCAGTATTTT | TRBJ2-3 | . | once | TRBV5-1
CASIWVPPYNEQFF | TGTGCCAGCATTTGGGTACCCCCCTACAATGAGCAGTTCTTC | TRBJ2-1 | . | . | TRBV2
CASSVSLAGVGSDTQYF | TGTGCCAGCAGTGTTAGTCTTGCGGGGGTCGGGTCAGATACGCAGTATTTT | TRBJ2-3 | TRBD2 | . | TRBV2
CASSLKRGSTDTQYF | TGTGCCAGCAGTTTAAAGCGGGGGAGCACAGATACGCAGTATTTT | TRBJ2-3 | TRBD2 | . | TRBV28